These T cell receptor beta chains were read from a single sample in a study of blood T cell repertoires in COVID-19. The assay was immunoSEQ multiplex PCR, and TCRdb's table has in-frame clones only and misses some. The sample consists of more than 85,000 clones, more than 75% of them appearing once. Sequenced material: peripheral blood. These TCRs come from a human donor in a cohort sampled during active COVID-19. CDR3s include the opening cysteine and the closing phenylalanine or tryptophan. D genes are given only for firm matches. Only some rows state a clone size, as once, few, many or a class for expanded clones.

J,V,D,size,CDR3,DNA
TRBJ2-3,TRBV7-3,.,.,CASSLSRGDTQYF,TGTGCCAGCAGCTTATCCCGGGGAGATACGCAGTATTTT
TRBJ1-3,TRBV5-1,.,.,CASSFGGSAGNTIYF,TGCGCCAGCAGCTTCGGGGGAAGCGCTGGAAACACCATATATTTT
TRBJ1-1,TRBV11-3,TRBD1,.,CASSTQGQGTNTEAFF,TGTGCCAGCAGCACCCAAGGACAGGGGACGAACACTGAAGCTTTCTTT
TRBJ1-5,TRBV19,TRBD1,.,CASRDRAAAQPQHF,TGTGCCAGTAGGGACAGGGCAGCGGCTCAGCCCCAGCATTTT
TRBJ2-6,TRBV5-1,.,.,CASSLLGTGANVLTF,TGCGCCAGCAGCTTGCTCGGGACTGGGGCCAACGTCCTGACTTTC
TRBJ2-1,TRBV6-2/TRBV6-3,TRBD2,.,CASSYQRGYNEQFF,TGTGCCAGCAGTTACCAGCGGGGGTACAATGAGCAGTTCTTC
TRBJ1-1,TRBV5-4,.,.,CASSLGGRVDTEAFF,TGTGCCAGCAGCTTGGGGGGGCGAGTCGACACTGAAGCTTTCTTT
TRBJ2-2,TRBV7-8,TRBD2,once,CASSLGLGGRVTGELFF,TGTGCCAGCAGCTTAGGACTGGGAGGGCGGGTCACCGGGGAGCTGTTTTTT
TRBJ2-5,TRBV7-2,TRBD2,.,CASSLSGLGETQYF,TGTGCCAGCAGCTTAAGTGGACTAGGGGAGACCCAGTACTTC
TRBJ1-6,TRBV27,TRBD1,.,CASSLDREYNSPLHF,TGTGCCAGCAGTTTGGACAGGGAGTATAATTCACCCCTCCACTTT
TRBJ1-6,TRBV2,TRBD1,.,CASSGQGNYNSPLHF,TGTGCCAGCAGTGGACAGGGGAACTATAATTCACCCCTCCACTTT
TRBJ2-3,TRBV7-3,TRBD1,.,CASSPGTGTDTQYF,TGTGCCAGCAGCCCCGGGACAGGAACAGATACGCAGTATTTT
TRBJ2-3,TRBV12-2,.,once,CASRLATGNCRPDTQYF,TGTGCAAGTCGCTTAGCAACAGGAAATTGTCGCCCAGATACGCAGTATTTT
TRBJ1-1,TRBV13,.,.,CASSPITRGLNTEAFF,TGTGCCAGCAGCCCAATTACCAGGGGACTGAACACTGAAGCTTTCTTT
TRBJ1-1,TRBV5-5,.,.,CASLGTSNTEAFF,TGTGCCTCCTTGGGGACATCGAACACTGAAGCTTTCTTT
TRBJ1-4,TRBV2,TRBD1,.,CASSARQGMSEKLFF,TGTGCCAGCAGCGCTCGACAGGGGATGAGTGAAAAACTGTTTTTT
TRBJ2-7,TRBV27,.,.,CASKQTGSNQKQYF,TGTGCCAGCAAGCAGACAGGTTCTAACCAGAAGCAGTACTTC
TRBJ2-7,TRBV19,.,.,CASRSTGTYEQYF,TGTGCCAGTAGATCGACAGGAACCTACGAGCAGTACTTC
TRBJ2-1,TRBV13,TRBD2,.,CASSAGTSGGAFGFF,TGTGCCAGCAGCGCCGGGACTAGCGGGGGGGCCTTCGGATTCTTC
TRBJ2-7,TRBV7-6,TRBD2,.,CASSLGGIAYEQYF,TGTGCCAGCAGCTTGGGAGGGATAGCCTACGAGCAGTACTTC
TRBJ2-7,TRBV5-6,TRBD2,.,CASSPPGGGAWEQYF,TGTGCCAGCAGCCCACCCGGCGGGGGGGCCTGGGAGCAGTACTTC
TRBJ1-1,TRBV10-3,TRBD1,.,CAISEWTGANTEAFF,TGTGCCATCAGTGAGTGGACAGGGGCGAACACTGAAGCTTTCTTT
TRBJ2-3,TRBV5-1,TRBD2,.,CASRGTSGGDTQYF,TGCGCCAGCAGGGGGACTAGCGGGGGAGATACGCAGTATTTT
TRBJ2-5,TRBV28,TRBD1,.,CASSQGTGVPQETQYF,TGTGCCAGCAGTCAGGGGACAGGGGTCCCCCAAGAGACCCAGTACTTC
TRBJ2-1,TRBV2,.,once,CASSHGENEQFF,TGTGCCAGCAGTCACGGGGAGAATGAGCAGTTCTTC
TRBJ1-6,TRBV2,.,few,CASSSDPDGQYNSPLHF,TGTGCCAGCAGTTCGGACCCAGACGGACAGTATAATTCACCCCTCCACTTT
TRBJ2-3,TRBV5-1,.,.,CASSLGNDLSTDTQYF,TGCGCCAGCAGCTTGGGGAATGACTTAAGCACAGATACGCAGTATTTT
TRBJ2-1,TRBV28,.,.,CASIAQGVNEQFF,TGTGCCAGCATCGCGCAAGGGGTCAATGAGCAGTTCTTC
TRBJ2-5,TRBV7-7,.,.,CASSEQGVGGETQYF,TGTGCTAGCAGCGAACAGGGAGTGGGTGGAGAGACCCAGTACTTC
TRBJ2-3,TRBV9,TRBD2,once,CASSVESSGGYTDTQYF,TGTGCCAGCAGCGTAGAGTCTAGCGGGGGCTACACAGATACGCAGTATTTT
TRBJ2-2,TRBV6-2/TRBV6-3,.,once,CASSYTSVGELFF,TGTGCCAGCAGTTACACGAGCGTCGGGGAGCTGTTTTTT
TRBJ2-5,TRBV6-2/TRBV6-3,TRBD2,.,CASSDPVAGEETQYF,TGTGCCAGCAGTGACCCCGTAGCGGGGGAAGAGACCCAGTACTTC
TRBJ2-7,TRBV14,TRBD1,.,CASSHIRDRVYF,TGTGCCAGCAGCCATATTCGGGACAGGGTGTACTTC
TRBJ1-5,TRBV2,TRBD1,.,CASRPTGGLSQPQHF,TGTGCCAGCAGGCCGACAGGGGGCCTCAGCCAGCCCCAGCATTTT
TRBJ2-5,TRBV5-5,TRBD1,.,CASSSGTVQETQYF,TGTGCCAGCAGCTCAGGGACAGTCCAAGAGACCCAGTACTTC
TRBJ2-4,TRBV10-3,.,.,CAISDPGVAKNIQYF,TGTGCCATCAGTGATCCCGGGGTTGCCAAAAACATTCAGTACTTC
TRBJ2-2,TRBV11-3,.,.,CASRAVDTGELFF,TGTGCCAGCAGGGCAGTTGATACCGGGGAGCTGTTTTTT
TRBJ2-1,TRBV4-3,.,.,CASSQERELREQFF,TGCGCCAGCAGCCAAGAAAGGGAGCTCAGGGAGCAGTTCTTC
TRBJ2-3,TRBV9,TRBD2,.,CASSVSRGVDTQYF,TGTGCCAGCAGTGTCTCGCGGGGGGTGGATACGCAGTATTTT
TRBJ1-5,TRBV28,TRBD1,few,CASSLSTPYRGRWFDQPQHF,TGTGCCAGCAGTTTATCCACACCCTACAGGGGGCGCTGGTTTGATCAGCCCCAGCATTTT
TRBJ2-1,TRBV5-1,TRBD2,.,CASSPGASGPYNEQFF,TGCGCCAGCAGCCCTGGGGCTAGCGGCCCCTACAATGAGCAGTTCTTC
TRBJ2-2,TRBV3-1/TRBV3-2,.,.,CASNPLGAAGIGELFF,TGTGCCAGCAACCCCTTGGGGGCGGCTGGTATTGGGGAGCTGTTTTTT
TRBJ2-5,TRBV18,TRBD1,.,CASSPGTGLGETQYF,TGTGCCAGCTCACCTGGGACAGGGCTCGGGGAGACCCAGTACTTC
TRBJ1-5,TRBV2,.,.,CASSIQRGSQPQHF,TGTGCCAGCAGCATTCAGCGGGGGAGTCAGCCCCAGCATTTT
TRBJ1-2,TRBV18,.,.,CASSPNSYHYGYTF,TGTGCCAGCTCACCAAACAGTTATCACTATGGCTACACCTTC
TRBJ1-1,TRBV7-2,.,.,CASSLDAGITEAFF,TGTGCCAGCAGCTTGGACGCGGGGATCACTGAAGCTTTCTTT